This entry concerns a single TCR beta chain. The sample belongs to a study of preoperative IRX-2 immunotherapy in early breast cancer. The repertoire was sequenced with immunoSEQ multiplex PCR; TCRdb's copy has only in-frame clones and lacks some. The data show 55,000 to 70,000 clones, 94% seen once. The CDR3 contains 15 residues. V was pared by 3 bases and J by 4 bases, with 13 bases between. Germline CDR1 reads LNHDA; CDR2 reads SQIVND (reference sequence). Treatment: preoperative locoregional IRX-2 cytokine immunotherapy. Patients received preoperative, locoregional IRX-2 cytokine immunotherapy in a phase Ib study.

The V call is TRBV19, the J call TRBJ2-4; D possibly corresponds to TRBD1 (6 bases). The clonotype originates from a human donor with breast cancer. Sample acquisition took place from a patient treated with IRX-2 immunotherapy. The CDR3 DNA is TGTGCCAGTAGTATCTTGGTGCAGGGGAAAAACATTCAGTACTTC. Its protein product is CASSILVQGKNIQYF.